This TCR beta chain derives from a study of cytomegalovirus exposure and HLA in healthy donors. For this clone: Its target is not known.

Study-wide findings and caveats: Presence/absence comparisons presumed near-even sequencing depth among donors.

Both 60 Vbeta primers and 13 Jbeta primers went into the PCR. The data were produced by immunoSEQ multiplex PCR, yet TCRdb's version contains in-frame clones alone and is incomplete. Of under 150,000 clones listed, about 80% are singletons. Donors were nominally healthy when sampled, though unrecorded immune exposures were likely. Germline V gives CDR1 MGHRA, CDR2 YSYEKL. The CDR3 runs to 18 residues. The trim removed 3 bases at V and 4 bases at J, leaving 16 bases unmatched. This rearrangement joins TRBV4-1 to TRBJ1-1, with 8 bases that match TRBD1. The material sequenced was PBMCs. The TCR was taken from a man younger than 40 in good health and CMV-seronegative. The CDR3 sequence: CASSQQGAEATPGTEAFF. CDR3 bases: TGCGCCAGCAGCCAGCAGGGGGCGGAAGCAACTCCCGGCACTGAAGCTTTCTTT.